One and the same sample provided the 29 T cell receptor beta chains below, sequenced in a study of graft-versus-host responses after intestinal transplantation. Each mixed lymphocyte reaction held about 200,000 CFSE-labeled responders and about 200,000 irradiated violet-dye-labeled stimulators. TCRdb's copy holds only in-frame clones and misses some; the assay was immunoSEQ multiplex PCR. The repertoire holds tens of thousands of clones, with around 43% as singletons. Specimen: alloreactive CD8+ T cells from a mixed lymphocyte reaction culture, collected before intestinal transplant. Subset indicated: CFSE-low proliferating T cells sorted from roughly 6-day pre-transplant mixed lymphocyte reaction (GvH or HvG direction). These receptors came from a human patient who received an intestinal transplant.

This sequence joins TRBV7-8 and TRBJ1-1; no firm D call. V lost 5 bases, J lost 0 bases, and 7 bases lay in between. The CDR3 sequence is 13 residues long. The germline V gene encodes CDR1 SGHVS and CDR2 FQNEAQ. CDR3 region: CASSPEVNTEAFF. The DNA of the CDR3 is TGTGCCAGCAGCCCGGAGGTGAACACTGAAGCTTTCTTT.

The chain employs TRBV7-1 and TRBJ2-6; no clear D. TRBV7-1 is an ORF, and what it does is uncertain. The CDR3 loop spans 17 amino acids. V lost 4 bases to trimming and J lost 1 base, with 14 bases between them. The chain's CDR3 is CASSLSPQLSGANVLTF. CDR3 nucleotide sequence: TGTGCCAGCAGCTTATCCCCTCAACTGTCTGGGGCCAACGTCCTGACTTTC.

The chain has TRBV7-3 and TRBJ2-3; tentatively, D is TRBD2 (6 bases). Trimming left V 3 bases short and J 5 bases short, with 18 bases between. The CDR3 loop spans 16 amino acids. The germline V gene encodes CDR1 SGHTA and CDR2 FQGTGA. The CDR3 protein is CASSLFSGVLRDTQYF. The CDR3 DNA reads as TGTGCCAGCAGCTTGTTTTCGGGGGTCTTAAGAGATACGCAGTATTTT. Full variable domain (missing parts from reference TRBV7-3 and TRBJ2-3): GAGVSQTPSNKVTEKGKYVELRCDPISGHTALYWYRQSLGQGPEFLIYFQGTGAADDSGLPNDRFFAVRPEGSVSTLKIQRTERGDSAVYLCASSLFSGVLRDTQYFGPGTRLTVL.

This clone was counted once. The V gene is TRBV7-6, the J gene TRBJ2-1; 10 bases fit TRBD2. Unmatched junction bases numbered 5, after V lost 8 bases and J lost 4 bases. Germline V lookup: CDR1 SGHVS, CDR2 FNYEAQ. The CDR3 has 14 residues. Written as DNA, the CDR3 is TGTGCCAGCTCTAGCGGGAGCTCATACAATGAGCAGTTCTTC. Its protein product is CASSSGSSYNEQFF. Supplemented by reference TRBV7-6 and TRBJ2-1, the full variable domain reads GAGVSQSPRYKVTKRGQDVALRCDPISGHVSLYWYRQALGQGPEFLTYFNYEAQQDKSGLPNDRFSAERPEGSISTLTIQRTEQRDSAMYRCASSSGSSYNEQFFGPGTRLTVL.

This sequence joins TRBV19 and TRBJ2-5; TRBD2 aligns across 7 bases. The DNA end lines up better with TRBJ2-7; the J call may be wrong. This CDR3 comprises 15 residues. Per the germline V gene, CDR1 is LNHDA and CDR2 is SQIVND (reference sequence). The CDR3 sequence is CASSIAASGPYEQYF. The DNA of the CDR3 is TGTGCCAGTAGTATAGCGGCTAGCGGCCCCTACGAGCAGTACTTC.

The chain is built from TRBV27 and TRBJ2-7, with 9 bases aligning to TRBD1. V trimming: 4 bases; J trimming: 1 base; junction bases outside the gene matches: 5. Per the germline V gene, CDR1 is MNHEY and CDR2 is SMNVEV (reference sequence). This CDR3 is built from 15 residues. In DNA, the CDR3 is TGTGCCAGCAGTTCCGGGACAGGGATATCCTACGAGCAGTACTTC. It translates to CASSSGTGISYEQYF.

The chain couples TRBV28 to TRBJ2-5; D may correspond to TRBD1 or TRBD2 (5 bases each). The J call is in doubt because the DNA end fits TRBJ2-7 better. Germline lookup yields CDR1 MDHEN and CDR2 SYDVKM. The CDR3 consists of 14 residues. The DNA for the CDR3 is TGTGCCAGCAGAAGTACCGGGACCACCTACGAGCAGTACTTC. Amino acid sequence: CASRSTGTTYEQYF.

The chain employs TRBV10-2 and TRBJ2-1, with D possibly being TRBD2 (5 bases). Germline-derived CDR1 and CDR2 are WSHSY and SAAADI. Trimming stripped 0 bases from V and 1 base from J, with 13 bases between. This CDR3 comprises 17 residues. The CDR3 loop is CASSESRGKRSYNEQFF. CDR3 in DNA: TGCGCCAGCAGTGAGTCCCGGGGAAAAAGGTCCTACAATGAGCAGTTCTTC.

There are a few counts of this clone. CDR3 region: CASKLPQNAIGEQFF. DNA of the CDR3: TGTGCCAGCAAACTCCCCCAAAATGCGATCGGTGAGCAGTTCTTC. V is TRBV6-1 and J is TRBJ2-1; D is unresolved. CDR1 is MNHNS and CDR2 is SASEGT in the germline V gene. CDR3 length: 15 residues. Between the trimmed V and J ends, which lost 7 bases and 9 bases, there was a span of 22 bases.

V gene TRBV6-5 combines with J gene TRBJ2-7; 8 bases fit TRBD2. V was pared by 8 bases and J by 4 bases, with 10 bases of the junction left unmatched. The CDR3 length is 14 residues. In germline, CDR1 is MNHEY, CDR2 SVGAGI. CDR3 nucleotide sequence: TGTGCCAGCGGTGAATTAGCGGGATTATACGAGCAGTACTTC. Its translation: CASGELAGLYEQYF.

The rearrangement uses TRBV28 and TRBJ1-2; TRBD1 matches 12 bases. Germline V lookup: CDR1 MDHEN, CDR2 SYDVKM. V trimming: 4 bases; J trimming: 8 bases; junction bases outside the gene matches: 2. There are 13 residues in the CDR3. CDR3 sequence reads: CASSWDRGQGYTF. The CDR3 DNA reads as TGTGCCAGCAGTTGGGACAGGGGGCAAGGCTACACCTTC.

The chain combines TRBV19 with TRBJ2-5; 10 nucleotides align to TRBD1. Germline loops: CDR1 LNHDA, CDR2 SQIVND (reference sequence). The CDR3 is 16 amino acids. The junction had 6 bases not matched to a gene; V was cut back by 0 bases and J by 5 bases. The chain's CDR3 is CASSIEGQGWMETQYF. CDR3 bases: TGTGCCAGTAGTATAGAGGGACAGGGGTGGATGGAGACCCAGTACTTC.

In its sample, this clone was seen once. This sequence joins TRBV27 and TRBJ2-1; D possibly corresponds to TRBD2 (6 bases). V lost 0 bases and J lost 6, with 12 bases in between. CDR3 length equals 15 residues. Germline CDR1 and CDR2: MNHEY and SMNVEV (reference sequence). The CDR3 coding sequence is TGTGCCAGCAGTTTATCCGGGGGTTTGGGCAATGAGCAGTTCTTC. Translation: CASSLSGGLGNEQFF.

This sequence joins TRBV25-1 and TRBJ2-5, with D possibly being TRBD2 (5 bases). The CDR3 length is 15 residues. Per germline, CDR1 MGHDK and CDR2 SYGVNS. The ends were cut back, 3 bases at V and 5 bases at J, with 16 bases in the middle. CDR3 loop: CASSDIGVGLETQYF. The DNA for the CDR3 is TGTGCCAGCAGTGATATCGGGGTGGGTTTGGAGACCCAGTACTTC.

CDR3 region: CASSLDGNSPLHF. The DNA for the CDR3 is TGTGCCAGCAGCTTAGATGGTAATTCACCCCTCCACTTT. The genes are TRBV7-6 and TRBJ1-6, with D unclear. Trimming cost V 1 base and J 6 bases, with 4 bases left between them. The germline V gene has CDR1 SGHVS and CDR2 FNYEAQ. This CDR3 has 13 residues.

This chain links TRBV7-8 with TRBJ2-7; a weak D match, TRBD2 (6 bases). V was trimmed by 5 bases and J by 6 bases, leaving 14 bases between them. CDR3 length: 13 amino acids. CDR1 is SGHVS and CDR2 is FQNEAQ in the germline V gene. The CDR3 region is CASSLWQGGEQYF. The CDR3 nucleotides read TGTGCCAGCAGCCTTTGGCAGGGAGGCGAGCAGTACTTC. The variable domain in full, with the rest retrieved from reference TRBV7-8 and TRBJ2-7, is GAGVSQSPRYKVAKRGQDVALRCDPISGHVSLFWYQQALGQGPEFLTYFQNEAQLDKSGLPSDRFFAERPEGSVSTLKIQRTQQEDSAVYLCASSLWQGGEQYFGPGTRLTVT.

The CDR3 sequence: CASSLQTSGGNNEQFF. CDR3 nucleotide sequence: TGTGCCAGCAGTCTACAGACTAGCGGGGGGAACAATGAGCAGTTCTTC. V is TRBV27 and J is TRBJ2-1; 13 nucleotides match TRBD2. The trim removed 5 bases at V and 5 bases at J, leaving 6 bases unmatched. CDR3 size: 16 residues. In germline, CDR1 is MNHEY, CDR2 SMNVEV (reference sequence).

This clone was counted a few times. Mismatch with germline at one junction end may stem from a read error. V and J are TRBV7-7 and TRBJ2-7; 8 bases agree with TRBD1. Germline V gene sequence: CDR1 SSHAT, CDR2 FNYEAQ (reference sequence). This CDR3 spans 13 amino acids. In DNA form, the CDR3 reads TGTGCTAGCAGCCCCGGACAGGGCTACGAGCAGTACTTC. Protein product: CASSPGQGYEQYF.

V is TRBV28 and J is TRBJ1-1, with D unclear. The germline V and J ends were trimmed by 6 bases and 2 bases, with 10 bases remaining between them. Germline-derived CDR1 and CDR2 are MDHEN and SYDVKM. This CDR3 spans 13 amino acids. CDR3 amino acids: CASSRGYNTEAFF. The CDR3 DNA reads TGTGCCAGCAGCCGCGGTTACAACACTGAAGCTTTCTTT.

The chain carries TRBV27 and TRBJ2-5; 11 nucleotides align to TRBD1. V was pared by 5 bases and J by 6 bases, with 5 bases of the junction left unmatched. The CDR3 extends over 14 amino acids. The germline CDR1 and CDR2 sequences are MNHEY and SMNVEV (reference sequence). As DNA, the CDR3 is TGTGCCAGCAGTGCGGGGACAGGGGGGAAGACCCAGTACTTC. Translated, it gives CASSAGTGGKTQYF.

The chain uses TRBV6-6 and TRBJ1-3; D remains ambiguous. The CDR3 sequence is 15 residues long. CDR1 is MNHNY and CDR2 is SVGAGI in the germline V gene (reference sequence). V lost 6 bases to trimming and J lost 0 bases, with 12 bases between them. The CDR3 reads CASRGGSVSGNTIYF. DNA of the CDR3: TGTGCCAGCAGGGGAGGGTCCGTCTCTGGAAACACCATATATTTT.

This clone appeared a few times. The gene calls are TRBV18 and TRBJ1-2; a possible D gene is TRBD1 (5 bases). Germline values: CDR1 KGHSH, CDR2 LQKENI. Trimming cost V 7 bases and J 0 bases, with 12 bases left between them. The CDR3 length is 14 residues. CDR3 amino acids: CASLGRLANYGYTF. DNA for the CDR3: TGTGCCAGCTTGGGACGGCTAGCTAACTATGGCTACACCTTC.

The rearrangement uses TRBV9 and TRBJ2-2, with D hard to call. The CDR3 runs 15 residues. V was trimmed by 0 bases and J by 2 bases, leaving 8 bases between them. The V gene's germline CDR1 is SGDLS and CDR2 YYNGEE. CDR3 in DNA: TGTGCCAGCAGCGTAGGGGTTACCAACACCGGGGAGCTGTTTTTT. Its translation: CASSVGVTNTGELFF. Drawing the rest from reference TRBV9 and TRBJ2-2, the complete variable domain is DSGVTQTPKHLITATGQRVTLRCSPRSGDLSVYWYQQSLDQGLQFLIQYYNGEERAKGNILERFSAQQFPDLHSELNLSSLELGDSALYFCASSVGVTNTGELFFGEGSRLTVL.

This clone was seen more than once but under ten times. The chain carries TRBV11-3 and TRBJ2-1, with TRBD2 as a possible D gene (6 bases). CDR3 size: 15 residues. V was pared by 1 base and J by 10 bases, with 17 bases between. Germline values: CDR1 SGHNT, CDR2 YENEEA. The CDR3 is CASSLGGTPGTEQFF. The CDR3 bases are TGTGCCAGCAGCTTAGGCGGGACTCCAGGGACGGAGCAGTTCTTC.

V gene TRBV6-6 combines with J gene TRBJ2-7; 10 bases agree with TRBD2. The germline V gene has CDR1 MNHNY and CDR2 SVGAGI (reference sequence). The CDR3 covers 14 residues. Unmatched junction bases numbered 5, after V lost 7 bases and J lost 2 bases. CDR3 sequence: CASNLAGVAYEQYF. CDR3 bases: TGTGCCAGCAACCTAGCGGGAGTTGCCTACGAGCAGTACTTC.

By proportion, this clone is medium-sized. The rearrangement joins TRBV6-5 to TRBJ2-7; 8 positions agree with TRBD2. The CDR3 spans 15 residues. Germline trimming cut 4 bases from V and 2 bases from J; bases unmatched to any gene: 7. Germline V CDR1 and CDR2: MNHEY, SVGAGI. CDR3: CASSFGRGETYEQYF. The CDR3 nucleotides read TGTGCCAGCAGTTTCGGGAGGGGGGAAACCTACGAGCAGTACTTC.

The chain recombines TRBV5-1 with TRBJ2-1; D possibly corresponds to TRBD1 (6 bases). V lost 1 base and J 7 bases, leaving 15 bases between the germline ends. This CDR3 region has 15 residues. Germline V lookup: CDR1 SGHRS, CDR2 YFSETQ. CDR3 region: CASSLFWGTGNEQFF. CDR3 nucleotides: TGCGCCAGCAGCTTGTTTTGGGGCACAGGGAATGAGCAGTTCTTC.

This clone was observed a few times. The junction shows a germline mismatch at one end, possibly a read error. This chain uses TRBV5-8 with TRBJ1-1; D is uncertain. This CDR3 comprises 15 residues. CDR1 and CDR2 (germline): SGHTS, YDEGEE. The CDR3 bases are TGTGCCAGCCGCTTTGAAACAGCCGTGAACACTGAAGCTTTCTTT. This codes for CASRFETAVNTEAFF.

The chain couples TRBV2 to TRBJ1-2; no firm D call. The CDR3 is 11 amino acids. Deletions cut 6 bases from V and 7 bases from J, with 9 bases between. Germline lookup yields CDR1 SNHLY and CDR2 FYNNEI. Here the CDR3 DNA reads TGTGCCAGCAGGGTTTCCCGTGGCTACACCTTC. Its protein product is CASRVSRGYTF.